These T cell receptor beta chains were read from a single sample in a study of regulatory T cells in long-lasting Graves disease. From the multiplex PCR reads, TCRdb called clonotypes with MiXCR, one entry per CDR3 protein. Of about 470,000 distinct CDR3 sequences in the sample, approximately 21% were seen once. The input for sequencing was peripheral blood mononuclear cells (PBMCs), taken when the disease was refractory, from a patient treated with antithyroid drugs. Receptors originate from a female donor with Graves disease. Both conserved end residues are part of each CDR3. The order of the fields is J gene, V gene, D gene, clone size, CDR3 protein, CDR3 DNA. The D gene is left open where the match is weak. Not every row has a clone size; where given, it reads once, few, many or a size class.

TRBJ1-2,TRBV7-2,TRBD1,few,CASSLSRTGYGGYTF,TGTGCCAGCAGCCTTTCGCGGACAGGGTATGGTGGCTACACCTTC
TRBJ2-7,TRBV7-9,NA,few,CASSNAGVEQYF,TGTGCCAGCAGCAACGCAGGGGTCGAGCAGTACTTC
TRBJ2-7,TRBV7-9,TRBD1,NA,CASIGGQGDYEQYF,TGTGCCAGCATCGGAGGACAGGGGGACTACGAGCAGTACTTC
TRBJ1-1,TRBV27,TRBD1,few,CAGGDRQGRSEAFF,TGTGCCGGCGGAGACAGACAGGGGCGATCTGAAGCTTTCTTT
TRBJ2-4,TRBV7-2,NA,many,CASSDGGARGGNIQYF,TGTGCCAGCTCCGACGGAGGGGCGCGGGGAGGAAACATTCAGTACTTC
TRBJ1-2,TRBV5-1,NA,NA,CASSFPSGEGNYGYTF,TGCGCCAGCAGCTTTCCCTCGGGGGAAGGTAACTATGGCTACACCTTC
TRBJ2-7,TRBV7-2,NA,NA,CASSNDISYEQYF,TGTGCCAGCAGCAACGACATCTCCTACGAGCAGTACTTC
TRBJ1-1,TRBV11-2,NA,many,CASSAIQGGTEAFF,TGTGCCAGCAGCGCCATACAGGGAGGAACTGAAGCTTTCTTT
TRBJ2-7,TRBV28,TRBD2,many,CASNRPAGGGEQYF,TGTGCCAGCAACCGCCCAGCGGGAGGGGGCGAGCAGTACTTC
TRBJ2-4,TRBV10-2,NA,many,CASSESWGNIQYF,TGCGCCAGCAGTGAGTCATGGGGAAACATTCAGTACTTC
TRBJ2-7,TRBV19,NA,NA,CASSIDGEEEQYF,TGTGCCAGTAGTATAGATGGGGAGGAGGAGCAGTACTTC
TRBJ2-7,TRBV12-3/TRBV12-4,TRBD2,many,CASSPGGRWVDEQYF,TGTGCCAGCAGTCCGGGCGGGAGGTGGGTCGACGAGCAGTACTTC
TRBJ2-7,TRBV28,TRBD2,NA,CASSPRTSSSYEQYF,TGTGCCAGCAGTCCGCGGACTAGCAGTTCCTACGAGCAGTACTTC
TRBJ1-2,TRBV10-3,NA,NA,CAISAAGLDHGYTF,TGTGCCATCAGTGCGGCAGGACTCGACCATGGCTACACCTTC
TRBJ2-7,TRBV9,TRBD1,few,CASSPPGTDPYEQYF,TGTGCCAGCAGCCCCCCCGGGACAGACCCCTACGAGCAGTACTTC
TRBJ1-1,TRBV3-1,NA,many,CASSQGRLSLEAFF,TGTGCCAGCAGCCAAGGACGCCTATCCCTTGAAGCTTTCTTT
TRBJ2-7,TRBV27,NA,NA,CASSSLSVSSYEQYF,TGTGCCAGCAGTTCCCTATCGGTTAGCTCCTACGAGCAGTACTTC
TRBJ1-2,TRBV6-2/TRBV6-3,NA,many,CASSWISNYGYTF,TGTGCCAGCAGTTGGATCAGTAACTATGGCTACACCTTC
TRBJ2-6,TRBV7-3,NA,NA,CASSLSFGGANVLTF,TGTGCCAGCAGCTTATCCTTCGGGGGGGCCAACGTCCTGACTTTC
TRBJ1-2,TRBV12-3/TRBV12-4,NA,many,CASSLGTYLPGYTF,TGTGCCAGCAGTCTCGGGACCTATCTCCCTGGCTACACCTTC
TRBJ1-4,TRBV11-2,NA,many,CASSSEREKLFF,TGTGCCAGCAGCTCCGAGCGGGAAAAACTGTTTTTT
TRBJ2-2,TRBV2,NA,many,CASSERTPNTGELFF,TGTGCCAGCAGTGAGCGCACCCCGAACACCGGGGAGCTGTTTTTT
TRBJ2-7,TRBV28,TRBD1,many,CASSKPGQGTYEQYF,TGTGCCAGCAGTAAACCGGGACAGGGAACATACGAGCAGTACTTC
TRBJ1-2,TRBV9,NA,NA,CASSVGQEDYGYTF,TGTGCCAGCAGCGTAGGACAGGAGGACTATGGCTACACCTTC
TRBJ1-6,TRBV28,NA,many,CASEQGTNNSPLHF,TGTGCCAGTGAACAGGGAACAAATAATTCACCCCTCCACTTT
TRBJ2-2,TRBV20-1,TRBD2,few,CSASGLATAPANTGELFF,TGCAGTGCCAGCGGACTAGCGACCGCGCCCGCGAACACCGGGGAGCTGTTTTTT
TRBJ1-2,TRBV2,NA,many,CARHGLRVYGYTF,TGTGCCAGACACGGCCTCAGGGTCTATGGCTACACCTTC
TRBJ2-7,TRBV20-1,NA,many,CSARQRGQYTDEQYF,TGCAGTGCTAGGCAAAGGGGACAATATACGGACGAGCAGTACTTC
TRBJ1-1,TRBV5-1,NA,NA,CASSPDRALEAFF,TGCGCCAGCAGCCCGGACCGGGCCCTTGAAGCTTTCTTT
TRBJ2-2,TRBV7-8,TRBD2,many,CASSSIGRLAANTGELFF,TGTGCCAGCAGCTCAATAGGGCGACTAGCGGCGAACACCGGGGAGCTGTTTTTT
TRBJ1-6,TRBV19,NA,NA,CASGLLPGPFSPLHF,TGTGCCAGTGGCCTCCTGCCGGGACCTTTCTCACCCCTCCACTTT
TRBJ2-7,TRBV11-2,NA,many,CASSLLDNAYEQYF,TGTGCCAGCAGCTTATTAGACAACGCCTACGAGCAGTACTTC
TRBJ2-7,TRBV28,TRBD1,many,CASIGQGRGTYEQYF,TGTGCCAGCATAGGACAGGGAAGGGGGACCTACGAGCAGTACTTC